A single T cell receptor beta chain is shown here with its context. Authors' processing steps: By means of reference gene primer amplification, nucleated cell counts were estimated. Clones were read by immunoSEQ multiplex PCR, and TCRdb kept only the in-frame ones, dropping some. That table gives V, J and clone size, and the DNA gave D and trimming. This table holds 130,000 to 150,000 clones, 84% found once. CDR3 length: 15 residues. Germline V gives CDR1 MNHEY, CDR2 SVGAGI. V shed 6 bases and J shed 4 bases, with 15 bases lying between them. This sample is part of a study of blood T cell repertoires in COVID-19. Study-wide background: Acute and convalescent COVID-19 specimens originated in the United States, Italy and Spain. T cells, B-cell-depleted T cells, or PBMCs supplied cDNA or gDNA.

The chain joins TRBV6-5 to TRBJ2-2; D might be TRBD1 (6 bases). Specimen: peripheral blood. This clonotype originated in a man between 60 and 75 years old with active or convalescent COVID-19. This CDR3 is CASRRQVFTTGELFF. DNA of the CDR3: TGTGCCAGCAGGCGACAGGTATTCACCACCGGGGAGCTGTTTTTT.